This TCR delta chain stems from a study of Vδ1+ human thymocytes (dated by TCRdb to the late 2010s). About the study as a whole: As a data resource, the study described the mRNA-level TRG and TRD CDR3 repertoires of highly purified Vdelta1+ thymocytes obtained from young children. The multiplex-based CDR3 amplicon strategy had previously been validated against 5'RACE-based CDR3 amplicon generation methods.

With regard to this clone: Its recognized antigen is unknown. No much larger clone exists at a distance of one base, and base qualities are not known.

Paper-wide results and their limitations: Because no clustering by age or sex was observed, donors were not stratified by these variables in the analyses. Donors shared many TRG clonotypes (up to 6.9x10^3), but TRD repertoires were essentially private, with at most 120 shared. The thymic TRG and TRD repertoires appeared highly polyclonal, with Gaussian CDR3 length distributions, in contrast to the oligoclonal repertoires of peripheral blood. Despite high sort purity, approximately 20% of thymic TRD sequences were Vdelta2 (and few Vdelta3), unlike peripheral blood Vdelta1+ controls. The authors advised highly purified populations and single-cell validation, since unexpected Vdelta2 sequences could cause misinterpretation of bulk repertoire data.

Thymic samples were depleted of alphabeta T cells, then CD3+ TCRVdelta1+ TCRVdelta2- thymocytes were FACS-sorted. Sorted Vdelta1+ thymocyte purity ranged from about 98% to 99.6%. The thymic specimens were obtained from seven or eight paediatric patients who were undergoing corrective cardiac surgery and ranged in age from 5 days to 15 months. The thymic tissue was dispersed, and mononuclear cells were isolated using a Histopaque-1077 density gradient. The staining antibodies were anti-TCRVdelta1 clone TS8.2, anti-TCRVdelta2 clone B6, anti-CD3 clone HIT3a and anti-TCRalphabeta clone IP26. RNA was extracted with the RNeasy mini kit and reverse transcribed using Superscript III. Multiplex PCR was used to generate CDR3 amplicons, with pooled V-gene forward primers and a constant-region reverse primer carrying Illumina adaptor overhangs. After gel purification, amplicons were indexed with Nextera index primers over approximately 8 extra PCR cycles and were then purified with AMPure XP beads. Libraries were sequenced on an Illumina MiSeq with paired-end 250 bp reads, dual indexing and about 20% PhiX spike-in. As for how the authors treated the data: FastQC was used to check read quality, and ea-utils fastq-join was used to merge TRG read pairs. IMGT/HighV-QUEST was used to annotate the sequences, only productive sequences with an unambiguous V-gene assignment were kept, and clonotypes were defined as sequences sharing an identical CDR3 sequence. VDJtools 1.1.1, tcR 2.2.3, Treemap and vegan Shannon diversity in R 3.4.4 were used for downstream analysis. Via CATT, TCRdb reprocessed the public reads, and rows with identical DNA were then joined. TCRdb's processing, not the study's, gives the V and J calls here. Here the sample has 54,000 or so delta-chain clones; around a sixth occur a single time. The biggest ten clones account for 0.5% of the sample.

V lost 0 bases and J lost 0 bases; the stretch between them is 20 bases long. The germline V gene gives CDR1 as TSWWSYY and CDR2 as QGS. CDR3 length: 19 amino acids, cysteine to phenylalanine. Only the CDR3 region is kept as DNA, spanning 57 bases read in frame from base 1. This sequence was found in a boy under two years old who had congenital heart surgery. Recombination linked TRDV1 to TRDJ1; tentative D gene TRDD2, with 5 bases matching. Sequenced sample: Vdelta1+ gamma-delta thymocytes from the thymus. What this sample's cell subset or site label stands for: FACS-sorted CD3+ TCRalphabeta- TCRVdelta1+ TCRVdelta2- thymocytes. The CDR3 corresponds to CALGELGRSGSWYTDKLIF. Here is the DNA: TGTGCTCTTGGGGAACTAGGGAGATCCGGTTCCTGGTACACCGATAAACTCATCTTT.